One and the same sample provided the 9 T cell receptor beta chains below, sequenced in a study of cytomegalovirus exposure and HLA in healthy donors. Primers included in the PCR were 60 Vbeta and 13 Jbeta primers. Produced via immunoSEQ multiplex PCR; TCRdb's table is partial and in-frame only. This sample has 130,000 to 150,000 clones, with roughly three quarters found just once. Sequencing was performed on PBMCs. Every receptor here comes from a male donor in good health and CMV-seronegative.

V gene TRBV5-8 combines with J gene TRBJ2-3, with 10 nucleotides matching TRBD2. This CDR3 contains 19 residues. Trimming at V came to 3 bases and at J to 0 bases, leaving 13 bases not matched to a gene. Per the germline V gene, CDR1 is SGHTS and CDR2 is YDEGEE. The CDR3 region has the DNA TGTGCCAGCAGCTCCCTCAGGACTAGCGGACTCTCTAGCACAGATACGCAGTATTTT. Encoded protein: CASSSLRTSGLSSTDTQYF.

The chain employs TRBV7-9 and TRBJ1-2; 7 nucleotides agree with TRBD1. This CDR3 has 14 residues. Germline trimming cut 5 bases from V and 3 bases from J; bases unmatched to any gene: 6. From germline, CDR1 is SEHNR and CDR2 FQNEAQ (reference sequence). This CDR3 is CASSRGTADYGYTF. In DNA form, the CDR3 reads TGTGCCAGCAGCAGGGGGACAGCGGACTATGGCTACACCTTC.

This clone has only one observation. The genes are TRBV5-4 and TRBJ2-7; tentative D call: TRBD2 (5 bases). Trimming stripped 1 base from V and 3 bases from J, with 5 bases between. This CDR3 is 12 amino acids long. Germline V gene data show CDR1 as SGHNT and CDR2 as YYREEE (reference sequence). The CDR3 reads CASSLRDYEQYF. CDR3 DNA: TGTGCCAGCAGCTTGCGGGACTACGAGCAGTACTTC.

The sample holds one count of this clone. This chain links TRBV10-3 with TRBJ1-6; TRBD1 aligns across 9 bases. Germline CDR1 is ENHRY and CDR2 is SYGVKD. This CDR3 spans 17 amino acids. J lost 8 bases, V lost 0 bases, and 8 bases had no gene match. CDR3 sequence reads: CAISESVGTGRDSPLHF. As DNA, the CDR3 is TGTGCCATCAGTGAGTCGGTGGGGACAGGGAGGGATTCACCCCTCCACTTT.

The rearrangement joins TRBV27 to TRBJ2-7, with 7 bases aligning to TRBD1. V shed 8 bases, J shed 4 bases, and the junction held 5 bases outside the gene matches. CDR3 length equals 12 residues. The germline CDR1 and CDR2 sequences are MNHEY and SMNVEV (reference sequence). CDR3 nucleotides: TGTGCCAGCGGACAGGCCGTTTACGAGCAGTACTTC. This sequence encodes CASGQAVYEQYF.

The chain recombines TRBV7-9 with TRBJ1-5; the match to TRBD1 covers 8 bases. CDR3 length: 14 amino acids. With 5 bases clipped from V and 6 bases from J, the junction kept 6 bases outside the gene matches. Germline assignment: CDR1 SEHNR and CDR2 FQNEAQ (reference sequence). As DNA, the CDR3 is TGTGCCAGCAGCGTTACAGGGGGAAGTCAGCCCCAGCATTTT. It yields the protein CASSVTGGSQPQHF.

This clone appeared a single time. The genes are TRBV4-1 and TRBJ2-3, with D possibly being TRBD2 (6 bases). Per germline, CDR1 MGHRA and CDR2 YSYEKL. V was pared by 8 bases and J by 2 bases, with 11 bases between. This CDR3 comprises 13 residues. CDR3 bases: TGCGCCAGCTCCGGGGGTCTCACAGATACGCAGTATTTT. Residues: CASSGGLTDTQYF.

The chain couples TRBV11-2 to TRBJ1-2, with D possibly matching TRBD1 (5 bases). Deletions cut 1 base from V and 6 bases from J, with 15 bases between. CDR3 length: 15 residues. From germline, CDR1 is SGHAT and CDR2 FQNNGV. The CDR3 spells CASSLVPGKTHGYTF. CDR3 nucleotide sequence: TGTGCCAGCAGCTTAGTCCCAGGGAAGACCCATGGCTACACCTTC. Filled out from reference TRBV11-2 and TRBJ1-2, the complete variable domain reads EAGVAQSPRYKIIEKRQSVAFWCNPISGHATLYWYQQILGQGPKLLIQFQNNGVVDDSQLPKDRFSAERLKGVDSTLKIQPAKLEDSAVYLCASSLVPGKTHGYTFGSGTRLTVV.

The sample holds a few counts of this clone. The J gene is TRBJ2-2, the V gene TRBV14, with TRBD2 identical over 7 bases. V trimming: 2 bases; J trimming: 3 bases; junction bases outside the gene matches: 6. Germline V gene sequence: CDR1 SGHDN, CDR2 FVKESK. There are 16 residues in the CDR3. The CDR3 nucleotides are TGTGCCAGCAGCCAACGGCGGGGGAGCGACACCGGGGAGCTGTTTTTT. It codes for CASSQRRGSDTGELFF.